The text below deals with one T cell receptor beta chain. The entry originates in a study of shared clonotypes between healthy human individuals. Data came from immunoSEQ multiplex PCR; TCRdb stores just in-frame clones and leaves some out. This table holds millions of clones, roughly 94% found once. The CDR3 consists of 19 residues. After removal of 6 bases from V and 3 bases from J, the junction contained 19 bases not matched to a gene. Germline V CDR1 and CDR2: WNHNN, SYGVQD (reference sequence). V gene TRBV10-1 combines with J gene TRBJ2-1; 8 bases are shared with TRBD2. The origin of this receptor is a man aged 18 to 35 in good health. The sample was naive CD4+ T cells sorted from blood. The subset here: CD45RA+ positively selected. The CDR3: CASRANGRAVFRLYNEQFF. The DNA for the CDR3 is TGCGCCAGCAGAGCAAACGGGAGGGCCGTCTTTAGACTCTACAATGAGCAGTTCTTC.